This T cell receptor beta chain was captured in a study of lymphopenia after photon versus proton radiotherapy. Remarks on this clone: The antigen is undetermined.

Germline-derived CDR1 and CDR2 are LNHDA and SQIVND (reference sequence). CDR3 size: 15 residues. V lost 6 bases to trimming and J lost 5 bases, with 16 bases between them. Repertoires were generated with immunoSEQ multiplex PCR, while TCRdb's copy carries only in-frame clones and drops some. The table shows 55,000 to 70,000 clones, with 85% to 95% occurring only once. General study results and limits: After lymphocyte nadir, photon-treated repertoires showed oligoclonal expansion, especially CD8+ Temra. Larger post-nadir TCR diversity loss correlated inversely with survival in deceased patients.

The sequencing here drew on peripheral blood, taken from a patient treated with photon-based radiotherapy. The clonotype comes from a woman aged 40 to 50 with cholangiocarcinoma. The chain links TRBV19 to TRBJ2-2, with a possible D match to TRBD2 (6 bases). This CDR3 reads CASRTSGVYTGELFF. The CDR3 DNA is TGTGCCAGTAGGACGTCGGGGGTGTATACCGGGGAGCTGTTTTTT.